The source of this T cell receptor (beta chain) is a study of blood T cell repertoires in COVID-19. Overall study context: The origin of the acute and convalescent COVID-19 samples was the United States, Italy and Spain.

This clone occurred once. This CDR3 region has 16 residues. The germline V gene encodes CDR1 SGHDT and CDR2 YYEEEE. The V segment lost 4 bases and the J segment 1 base; nucleotides outside the gene matches: 11. Per the original data handling: Cell counts per sample came from amplifying reference gene primers. Assay: immunoSEQ multiplex PCR; the TCRdb copy retains only in-frame clones and omits some. The V and J calls and clone size are taken from that table; D and trimming were inferred from the DNA. The sample has about 240,000 clones, about 88% seen once. One Seattle source followed patients from active infection through their disease course.

What was sequenced was peripheral blood. The TCR originated in a woman aged 50 to 65 with COVID-19, enrolled during active disease. The V gene is TRBV5-6, the J gene TRBJ2-7, with 7 bases that match TRBD1. The CDR3 here is CASSQGQIGASYEQYF. The CDR3, as DNA: TGTGCCAGCAGCCAGGGACAGATCGGGGCGTCCTACGAGCAGTACTTC.